This record covers a single T cell receptor (beta chain). No antigen is known for it. V lost 2 bases and J lost 0, with 11 bases in between. The germline V gene has CDR1 MNHEY and CDR2 SMNVEV (reference sequence). CDR3 length: 16 amino acids. This sample is drawn from a study of shared clonotypes between healthy human individuals. Study-level results: Non-shared clonotypes were found to have lower generation probabilities than the clonotypes that were shared by all four of the sorted-subset donors. Estimated clonotype richness was generally higher in naive than memory subsets.

The protocol was immunoSEQ multiplex PCR, while the TCRdb copy is restricted to in-frame clones and leaves out a portion. The sample consists of under 700,000 clones, approximately 95% of them appearing once. Terminally differentiated effector memory CD45RA+ cells were excluded from the naive CD8 cells, which were CD45RO-negative and positively selected for CCR7. Adult Caucasians living in Nashville, Tennessee made up all of the donors. The specimen was naive CD8+ T cells sorted from blood. V and J are TRBV27 and TRBJ1-5; no clear D gene. This clonotype was sampled from a woman aged 25 to 45 in good health. The CDR3 region is CASSLGSGVSNQPQHF. Here the CDR3 DNA reads TGTGCCAGCAGTTTAGGTTCTGGGGTTAGCAATCAGCCCCAGCATTTT.